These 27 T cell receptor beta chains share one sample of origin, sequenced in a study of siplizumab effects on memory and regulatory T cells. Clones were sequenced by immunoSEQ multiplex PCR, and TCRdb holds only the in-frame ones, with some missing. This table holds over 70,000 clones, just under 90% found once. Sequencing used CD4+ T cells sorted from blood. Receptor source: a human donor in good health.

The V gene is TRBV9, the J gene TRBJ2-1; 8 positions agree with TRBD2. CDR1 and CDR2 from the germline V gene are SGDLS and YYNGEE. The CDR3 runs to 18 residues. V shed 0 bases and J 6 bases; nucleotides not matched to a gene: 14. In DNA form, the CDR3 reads TGTGCCAGCAGCGTAGGGAGGCGAGCGGGAGTATCCCCCAATGAGCAGTTCTTC. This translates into CASSVGRRAGVSPNEQFF.

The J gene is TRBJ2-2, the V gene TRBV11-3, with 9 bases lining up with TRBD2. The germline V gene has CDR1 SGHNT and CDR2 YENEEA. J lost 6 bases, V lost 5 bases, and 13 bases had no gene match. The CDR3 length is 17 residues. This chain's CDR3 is CASSRRLAGKSAGELFF. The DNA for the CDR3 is TGTGCCAGCAGCCGCCGGCTAGCGGGAAAATCCGCCGGGGAGCTGTTTTTT.

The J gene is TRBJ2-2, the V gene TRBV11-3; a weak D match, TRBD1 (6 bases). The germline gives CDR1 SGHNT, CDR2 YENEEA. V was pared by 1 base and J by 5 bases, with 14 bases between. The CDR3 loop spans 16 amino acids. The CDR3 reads CASSLGVGGATGELFF. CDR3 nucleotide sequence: TGTGCCAGCAGCTTAGGGGTAGGGGGAGCAACCGGGGAGCTGTTTTTT. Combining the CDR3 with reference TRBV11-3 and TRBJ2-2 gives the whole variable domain EAGVVQSPRYKIIEKKQPVAFWCNPISGHNTLYWYLQNLGQGPELLIRYENEEAVDDSQLPKDRFSAERLKGVDSTLKIQPAELGDSAVYLCASSLGVGGATGELFFGEGSRLTVL.

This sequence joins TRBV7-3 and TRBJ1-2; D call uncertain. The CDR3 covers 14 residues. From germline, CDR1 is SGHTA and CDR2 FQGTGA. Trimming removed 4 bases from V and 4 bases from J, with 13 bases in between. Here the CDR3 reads CASSSSSQPYGYTF. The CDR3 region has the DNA TGTGCCAGCAGCTCCTCAAGTCAACCCTATGGCTACACCTTC.

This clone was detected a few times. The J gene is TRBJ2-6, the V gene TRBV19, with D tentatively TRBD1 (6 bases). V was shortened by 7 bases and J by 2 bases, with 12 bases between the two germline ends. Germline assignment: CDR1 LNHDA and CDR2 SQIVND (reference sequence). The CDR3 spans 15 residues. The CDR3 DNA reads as TGTGCCAGTACCCCCAGGGGAGCTGGGGCCAACGTCCTGACTTTC. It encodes CASTPRGAGANVLTF.

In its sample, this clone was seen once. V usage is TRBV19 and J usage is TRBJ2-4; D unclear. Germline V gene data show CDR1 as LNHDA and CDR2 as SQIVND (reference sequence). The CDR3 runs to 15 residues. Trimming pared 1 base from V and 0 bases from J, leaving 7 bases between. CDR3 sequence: CASSIGQLAKNIQYF. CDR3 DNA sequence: TGTGCCAGTAGTATAGGGCAGCTAGCCAAAAACATTCAGTACTTC.

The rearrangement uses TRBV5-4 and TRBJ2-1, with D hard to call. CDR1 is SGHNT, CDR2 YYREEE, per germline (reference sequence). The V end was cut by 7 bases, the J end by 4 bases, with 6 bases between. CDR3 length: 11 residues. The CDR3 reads CASSVYNEQFF. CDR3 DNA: TGTGCCAGCTCGGTGTACAATGAGCAGTTCTTC.

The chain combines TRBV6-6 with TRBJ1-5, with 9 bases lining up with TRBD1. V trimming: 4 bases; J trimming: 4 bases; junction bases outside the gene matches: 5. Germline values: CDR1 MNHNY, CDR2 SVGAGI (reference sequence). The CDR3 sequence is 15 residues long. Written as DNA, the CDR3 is TGTGCCAGCAGTTTGGGACAGGGCGCTAATCAGCCCCAGCATTTT. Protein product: CASSLGQGANQPQHF.

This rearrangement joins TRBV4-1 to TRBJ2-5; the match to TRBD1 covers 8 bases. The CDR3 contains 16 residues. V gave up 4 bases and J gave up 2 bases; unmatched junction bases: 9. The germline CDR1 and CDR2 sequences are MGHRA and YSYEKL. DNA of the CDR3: TGCGCCAGCAGCCTCGGTGCAGGGGGCCTACAAGAGACCCAGTACTTC. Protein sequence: CASSLGAGGLQETQYF.

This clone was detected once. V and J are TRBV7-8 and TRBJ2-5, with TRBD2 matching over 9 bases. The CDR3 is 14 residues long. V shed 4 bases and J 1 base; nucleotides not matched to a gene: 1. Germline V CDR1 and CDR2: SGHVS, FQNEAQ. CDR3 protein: CASSSGLAQETQYF. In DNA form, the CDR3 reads TGTGCCAGCAGCTCGGGACTAGCCCAAGAGACCCAGTACTTC.

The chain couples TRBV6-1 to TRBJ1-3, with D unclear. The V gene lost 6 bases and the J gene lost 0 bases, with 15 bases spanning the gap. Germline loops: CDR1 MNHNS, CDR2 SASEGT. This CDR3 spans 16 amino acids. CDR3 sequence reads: CASSETGLSSGNTIYF. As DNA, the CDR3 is TGTGCCAGCAGCGAAACTGGGCTCAGCTCTGGAAACACCATATATTTT.

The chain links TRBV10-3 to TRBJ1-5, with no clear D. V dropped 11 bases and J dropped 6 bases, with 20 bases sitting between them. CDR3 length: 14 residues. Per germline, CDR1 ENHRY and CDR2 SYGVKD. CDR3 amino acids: CAASREVVGQPQHF. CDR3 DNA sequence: TGTGCCGCTAGTCGAGAGGTTGTCGGTCAGCCCCAGCATTTT.

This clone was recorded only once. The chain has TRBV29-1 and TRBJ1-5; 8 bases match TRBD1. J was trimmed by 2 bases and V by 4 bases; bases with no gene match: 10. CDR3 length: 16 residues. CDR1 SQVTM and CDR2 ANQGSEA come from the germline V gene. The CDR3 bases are TGCAGCGTTGTAGTCCGGGACAGGACGGGCAATCAGCCCCAGCATTTT. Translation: CSVVVRDRTGNQPQHF.

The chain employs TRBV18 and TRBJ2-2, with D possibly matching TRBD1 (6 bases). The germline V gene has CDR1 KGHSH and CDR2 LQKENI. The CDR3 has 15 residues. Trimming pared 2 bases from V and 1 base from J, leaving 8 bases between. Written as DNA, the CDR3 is TGTGCCAGCTCACCAGACAGGCTGAACACCGGGGAGCTGTTTTTT. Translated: CASSPDRLNTGELFF.

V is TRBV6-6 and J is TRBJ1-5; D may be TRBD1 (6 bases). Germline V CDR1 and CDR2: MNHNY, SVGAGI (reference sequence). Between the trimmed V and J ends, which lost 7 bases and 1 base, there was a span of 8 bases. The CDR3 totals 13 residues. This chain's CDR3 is CASTGASNQPQHF. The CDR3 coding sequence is TGTGCCAGCACGGGGGCGAGCAATCAGCCCCAGCATTTT.

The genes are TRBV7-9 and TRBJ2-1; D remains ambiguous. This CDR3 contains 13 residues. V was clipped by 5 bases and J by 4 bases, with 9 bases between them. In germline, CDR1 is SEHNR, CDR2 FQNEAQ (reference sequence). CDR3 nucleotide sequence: TGTGCCAGCAGCCCGGACGCTTACAATGAGCAGTTCTTC. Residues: CASSPDAYNEQFF.

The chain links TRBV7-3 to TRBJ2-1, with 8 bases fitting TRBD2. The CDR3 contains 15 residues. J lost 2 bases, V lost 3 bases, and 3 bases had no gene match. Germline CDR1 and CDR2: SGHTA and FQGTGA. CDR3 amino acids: CASSFTSGAYNEQFF. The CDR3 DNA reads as TGTGCCAGCAGCTTTACTAGCGGAGCCTACAATGAGCAGTTCTTC.

The CDR3, as DNA: TGTGCCTGGAGTGGAGTAAGGCGGAGCCTCAATGAGCAGTTCTTC. It encodes CAWSGVRRSLNEQFF. J is TRBJ2-1 and V is TRBV30; D is undetermined. CDR1 is GTSNPN and CDR2 is SVGIG in the germline V gene (reference sequence). Trimming left V 1 base short and J 6 bases short, with 16 bases between. CDR3 length: 15 amino acids.

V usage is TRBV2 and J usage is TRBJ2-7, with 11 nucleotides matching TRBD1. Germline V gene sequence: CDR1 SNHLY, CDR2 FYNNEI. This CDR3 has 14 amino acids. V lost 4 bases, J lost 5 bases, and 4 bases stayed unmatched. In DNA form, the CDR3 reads TGTGCCAGCAGTGTAGGACAGGGGGCAGACGAGCAGTACTTC. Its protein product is CASSVGQGADEQYF.

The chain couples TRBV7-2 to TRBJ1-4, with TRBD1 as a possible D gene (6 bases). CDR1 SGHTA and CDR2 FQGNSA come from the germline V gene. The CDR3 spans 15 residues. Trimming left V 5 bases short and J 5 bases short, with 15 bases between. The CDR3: CASSRQAGDNEKLFF. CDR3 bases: TGTGCCAGCAGCAGACAGGCTGGGGACAATGAAAAACTGTTTTTT. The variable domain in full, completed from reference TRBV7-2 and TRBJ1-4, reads GAGVSQSPSNKVTEKGKDVELRCDPISGHTALYWYRQSLGQGLEFLIYFQGNSAPDKSGLPSDRFSAERTGGSVSTLTIQRTQQEDSAVYLCASSRQAGDNEKLFFGSGTQLSVL.

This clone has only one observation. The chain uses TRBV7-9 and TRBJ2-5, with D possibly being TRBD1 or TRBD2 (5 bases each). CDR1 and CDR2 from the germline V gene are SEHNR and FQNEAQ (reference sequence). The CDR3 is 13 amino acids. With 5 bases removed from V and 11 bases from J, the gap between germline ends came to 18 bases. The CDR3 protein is CASSTGTAVAQYF. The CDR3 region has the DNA TGTGCCAGCAGCACCGGGACCGCCGTCGCTCAGTACTTC.

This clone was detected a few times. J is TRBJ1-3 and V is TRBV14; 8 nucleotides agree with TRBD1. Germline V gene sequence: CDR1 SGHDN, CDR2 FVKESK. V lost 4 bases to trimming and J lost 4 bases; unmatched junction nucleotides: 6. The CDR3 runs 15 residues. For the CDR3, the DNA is TGTGCCAGCAGCCCCTTGACAGGGGCAGGAAACACCATATATTTT. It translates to CASSPLTGAGNTIYF. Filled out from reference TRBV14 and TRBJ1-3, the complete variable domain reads EAGVTQFPSHSVIEKGQTVTLRCDPISGHDNLYWYRRVMGKEIKFLLHFVKESKQDESGMPNNRFLAERTGGTYSTLKVQPAELEDSGVYFCASSPLTGAGNTIYFGEGSWLTVV.

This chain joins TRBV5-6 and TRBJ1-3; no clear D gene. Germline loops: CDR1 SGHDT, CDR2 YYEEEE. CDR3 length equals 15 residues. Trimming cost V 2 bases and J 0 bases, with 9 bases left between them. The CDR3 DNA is TGTGCCAGCAGCTTACGACCCCTCTCTGGAAACACCATATATTTT. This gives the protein CASSLRPLSGNTIYF.

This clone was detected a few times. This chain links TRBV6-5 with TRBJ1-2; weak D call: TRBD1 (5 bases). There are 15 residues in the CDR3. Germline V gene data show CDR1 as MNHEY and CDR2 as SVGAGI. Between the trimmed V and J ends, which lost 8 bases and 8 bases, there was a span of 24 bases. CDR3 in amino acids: CASRPTRGGGFGYTF. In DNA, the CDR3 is TGTGCCAGCCGCCCAACCCGGGGGGGAGGTTTCGGCTACACCTTC.

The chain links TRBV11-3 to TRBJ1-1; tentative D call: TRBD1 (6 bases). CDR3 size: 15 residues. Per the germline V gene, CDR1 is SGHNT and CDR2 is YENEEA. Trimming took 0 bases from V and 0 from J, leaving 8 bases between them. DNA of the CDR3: TGTGCCAGCAGCTTAGAGGGGGCTGTGAACACTGAAGCTTTCTTT. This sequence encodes CASSLEGAVNTEAFF.

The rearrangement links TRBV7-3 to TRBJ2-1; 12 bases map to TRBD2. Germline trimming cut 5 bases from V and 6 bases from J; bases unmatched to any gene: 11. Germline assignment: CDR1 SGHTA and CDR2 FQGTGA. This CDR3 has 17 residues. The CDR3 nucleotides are TGTGCCAGCAGCCCCCACCTAACTAGCGGGGGGACCAATGAGCAGTTCTTC. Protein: CASSPHLTSGGTNEQFF.

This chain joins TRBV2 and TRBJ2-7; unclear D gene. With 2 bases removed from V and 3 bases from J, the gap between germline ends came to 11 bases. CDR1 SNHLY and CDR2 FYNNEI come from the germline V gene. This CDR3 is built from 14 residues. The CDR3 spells CASSELLPGYEQYF. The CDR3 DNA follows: TGTGCCAGCAGTGAACTCTTGCCTGGCTACGAGCAGTACTTC.